Listed below are T cell receptor beta chains from one sample, sequenced in a study of T cell changes during pregnancy in multiple sclerosis. The assay was immunoSEQ multiplex PCR, and TCRdb's table has in-frame clones only and misses some. Of tens of thousands of clones in the sample, approximately 94% were seen once. This specimen was CD8+ T cells from peripheral blood mononuclear cells, taken after pregnancy. Receptors originate from a female donor with multiple sclerosis, enrolled in a pregnancy study. Each CDR3 is given with its conserved first and last residue. D genes are given only for firm matches. For some rows the clone size is stated as once, few or many, or as a class when expanded; others skip it.

CDR3nt	CDR3aa	v_gene	j_gene	d_gene	abundance
TGCGCCAGCAGCCAAGGCCGGGACAGGGGTGTTGAGACCCAGTACTTC	CASSQGRDRGVETQYF	TRBV4-3	TRBJ2-5	TRBD1	.
TGTGCTAGTGGTTTCGACGGGACTAGTGTCACCGGGGAGCTGTTTTTT	CASGFDGTSVTGELFF	TRBV12-5	TRBJ2-2	TRBD2	.
TGTGCCAGCAGTCCAAACCATCCTCTAGCGGACACAGATACGCAGTATTTT	CASSPNHPLADTDTQYF	TRBV28	TRBJ2-3	TRBD2	.
TGTGCCAGCAGTTCGCGGGACTCCCAGCAGTACTTC	CASSSRDSQQYF	TRBV27	TRBJ2-7	.	.
TGTGCCAGCAGTTTGGGCGCTGAAGCTTTCTTT	CASSLGAEAFF	TRBV25-1	TRBJ1-1	.	.
TGTGCCAGCAGCCCCCAACAGGATTATACCTACGAGCAGTACTTC	CASSPQQDYTYEQYF	TRBV9	TRBJ2-7	.	.
TGCAGCGTTGGAGGGGACAGTACCAACTATGGCTACACCTTC	CSVGGDSTNYGYTF	TRBV29-1	TRBJ1-2	TRBD1	.
TGTGCCAGCAGCCAAGAAGTCCCGGGACAGGGGGCCTACGAGCAGTACTTC	CASSQEVPGQGAYEQYF	TRBV14	TRBJ2-7	TRBD1	.
TGTGCCAGCGGACCCTTACTAGCGGGAGTCGGCACAGATACGCAGTATTTT	CASGPLLAGVGTDTQYF	TRBV27	TRBJ2-3	TRBD2	.
TGTGCCAGCAGCGGGGACAGCGAGGGCACTGAAGCTTTCTTT	CASSGDSEGTEAFF	TRBV13	TRBJ1-1	TRBD1	.
TGTGCCAGCAGCCAAGTGTTCGGGAGGGCGGATACGCAGTATTTT	CASSQVFGRADTQYF	TRBV14	TRBJ2-3	TRBD2	.
TGTGCCAGCAGTCCCGACCTCTCGGGGGGGACGGGGGAAAAACTGTTTTTT	CASSPDLSGGTGEKLFF	TRBV27	TRBJ1-4	.	.
TGTGCCAGCAGCCAAGTCCAAGATACGCAGTATTTT	CASSQVQDTQYF	TRBV4-2	TRBJ2-3	.	.
TGTGCCAGTAGTATCGGGACAGGCTCCTACGAGCAGTACTTC	CASSIGTGSYEQYF	TRBV19	TRBJ2-7	TRBD1	.
TGTGCCAGTAGTATCGCTGATACTTCCTACGAGCAGTACTTC	CASSIADTSYEQYF	TRBV19	TRBJ2-7	.	.
TGTGCCAGCAGTTACACTCTAGACTCCTACAATGAGCAGTTCTTC	CASSYTLDSYNEQFF	TRBV27	TRBJ2-1	.	.
TGTGCCAGCAGTTTCCGGGGGACAGGAGCTAACTATGGCTACACCTTC	CASSFRGTGANYGYTF	TRBV27	TRBJ1-2	TRBD1	.
TGTGCCAGTAGTATAGGTCAGGTCTCCTACGAGCAGTACTTC	CASSIGQVSYEQYF	TRBV19	TRBJ2-7	.	.
TGTGCCAGCTCCCAAGAGGACAGACTCTTGAACACCGGGGAGCTGTTTTTT	CASSQEDRLLNTGELFF	TRBV18	TRBJ2-2	.	.
TGTGCCAGCAGCGCAGGGGATCGTCCTGGAAACACCATATATTTT	CASSAGDRPGNTIYF	TRBV9	TRBJ1-3	.	once
TGTGCCACCAGCACCGTGGGGACTAGCGGAGCGAGGGGGACCCAGTACTTC	CATSTVGTSGARGTQYF	TRBV15	TRBJ2-5	TRBD2	.
TGTGCCAGCAGCTTAGTGGAACAGCCCCCCCTCTATGGCTACACCTTC	CASSLVEQPPLYGYTF	TRBV7-9	TRBJ1-2	.	.
TGTGCCAGCAGCCTAGATGTGAGGGGACTAGCGGGAGAGACCCAGTACTTC	CASSLDVRGLAGETQYF	TRBV5-4	TRBJ2-5	TRBD2	.
TGTGCCACCAGCACCGGGACAGCCCTCGGCTACACCTTC	CATSTGTALGYTF	TRBV15	TRBJ1-2	TRBD1	.
TGTGCCAGCAGCCAATGGAGTAGCGGGAGACTAGAGACCCAGTACTTC	CASSQWSSGRLETQYF	TRBV14	TRBJ2-5	TRBD2	medium-sized
TGTGCCAGCAGCGATCCCGGGGACACCGGGGAGCTGTTTTTT	CASSDPGDTGELFF	TRBV9	TRBJ2-2	.	.
TGTGCCAGCAGCCTCGGACAGGGTAATGAGCAGTTCTTC	CASSLGQGNEQFF	TRBV7-7	TRBJ2-1	TRBD1	.
TGTGCCAGCGGGGGGAACTATGGCTACACCTTC	CASGGNYGYTF	TRBV6-1	TRBJ1-2	.	.
TGCGCCAGCAGGGGAGACTATGGCTACACCTTC	CASRGDYGYTF	TRBV5-1	TRBJ1-2	.	few